Below, 25 T cell receptor beta chains from the same sample are listed, as sequenced in a study of blood T cell repertoires in COVID-19. This table comes from immunoSEQ multiplex PCR, and its TCRdb copy is limited to in-frame clones, with some not included. The data show 150,000 or so clones, about 83% seen once. Material for sequencing was PBMCs or T cells enriched from blood (not recorded which). The receptors were sampled from a woman in her 50s who had been exposed to COVID-19.

V gene TRBV14 combines with J gene TRBJ1-1; no firm D call. This CDR3 comprises 13 residues. The V end was cut by 1 base, the J end by 4 bases, with 7 bases between. The germline gives CDR1 SGHDN, CDR2 FVKESK. The CDR3 DNA follows: TGTGCCAGCAGCCAAGTTAGCACCACTGAAGCTTTCTTT. Translating gives CASSQVSTTEAFF.

This chain connects TRBV10-3 to TRBJ2-2, with 10 bases that match TRBD2. From germline, CDR1 is ENHRY and CDR2 SYGVKD. The CDR3 length is 16 residues. The V gene end was trimmed by 2 bases and the J gene end by 4 bases; junction bases not matched to a gene: 4. The CDR3, as DNA: TGTGCCATCAGTGAGCGAAGCGGGGGGGTCACCGGGGAGCTGTTTTTT. This sequence encodes CAISERSGGVTGELFF.

The chain is built from TRBV6-5 and TRBJ2-3; 8 bases are a match to TRBD1. In germline, CDR1 is MNHEY, CDR2 SVGAGI. The V segment lost 6 bases and the J segment 9 bases; nucleotides outside the gene matches: 11. The CDR3 totals 14 residues. Written as DNA, the CDR3 is TGTGCCAGCAGCCAACTACCAGGGGGCGACACGCAGTATTTT. It specifies CASSQLPGGDTQYF.

A single count supports this clone. The chain uses TRBV6-2 or TRBV6-3 and TRBJ2-5, with 9 bases identical to TRBD2. Per the germline V gene, CDR1 is MNHEY and CDR2 is SVGEGT. There are 18 residues in the CDR3. J was trimmed by 5 bases and V by 2 bases; bases with no gene match: 15. The CDR3 nucleotides are TGTGCCAGCAGTTACCGCCCACTCGGGACTAGCACCTCGGAGACCCAGTACTTC. This encodes CASSYRPLGTSTSETQYF.

The J gene is TRBJ1-1, the V gene TRBV19; tentatively, D is TRBD1 (5 bases). CDR3 length: 12 amino acids. Germline CDR1 LNHDA, CDR2 SQIVND (reference sequence). V was shortened by 4 bases and J by 5 bases, with 8 bases between the two germline ends. The CDR3 sequence: CASSRGRTEAFF. The CDR3 DNA reads as TGTGCCAGTAGTAGGGGGAGGACTGAAGCTTTCTTT.

The V gene is TRBV3-1 (or the pseudogene TRBV3-2), the J gene TRBJ2-5; 7 positions agree with TRBD1. Germline CDR1 LGHDT, CDR2 YNNKEL (reference sequence). This CDR3 is built from 15 residues. V shed 2 bases, J shed 5 bases, and the junction held 8 bases outside the gene matches. As DNA, the CDR3 is TGTGCCAGCAGCCAACAGACAGGGCCGAGTGAGACCCAGTACTTC. It is translated as CASSQQTGPSETQYF.

V usage is TRBV7-9 and J usage is TRBJ1-5, with 7 bases fitting TRBD1. CDR1 and CDR2 from the germline V gene are SEHNR and FQNEAQ (reference sequence). Trimming at V came to 5 bases and at J to 5 bases, leaving 6 bases not matched to a gene. The CDR3 contains 14 residues. The CDR3 sequence is CASSRDRVDQPQHF. The CDR3 DNA sequence: TGTGCCAGCAGCCGTGACAGGGTAGATCAGCCCCAGCATTTT.

The chain combines TRBV6-5 with TRBJ1-2; 7 bases map to TRBD1. CDR1 MNHEY and CDR2 SVGAGI come from the germline V gene. This CDR3 comprises 13 residues. Losses at the gene ends were 6 bases for V and 7 bases for J; bases not matched to a gene: 8. The CDR3 nucleotides read TGTGCCAGCAGCCAAAACAGGGGAGGTGGCTACACCTTC. This codes for CASSQNRGGGYTF.

V is TRBV4-1 and J is TRBJ2-5; a possible D gene is TRBD2 (6 bases). CDR3 length: 16 residues. V gave up 1 base and J gave up 5 bases, with 17 bases separating them. Germline CDR1 reads MGHRA; CDR2 reads YSYEKL. The CDR3: CASSQGGGARPETQYF. The CDR3, as DNA: TGCGCCAGCAGCCAAGGGGGCGGGGCGCGGCCGGAGACCCAGTACTTC.

This clone was found once. CDR3 protein: CASSSPGGRETQYF. In DNA form, the CDR3 reads TGTGCCAGCAGTTCTCCAGGGGGCCGAGAGACCCAGTACTTC. The rearrangement joins TRBV27 to TRBJ2-5; TRBD1 aligns across 8 bases. V trimming: 4 bases; J trimming: 4 bases; junction bases outside the gene matches: 5. This CDR3 has 14 residues. Germline values: CDR1 MNHEY, CDR2 SMNVEV (reference sequence).

The V call is TRBV5-4, the J call TRBJ2-2; 8 bases are a match to TRBD2. Germline V gives CDR1 SGHNT, CDR2 YYREEE (reference sequence). The CDR3 contains 16 residues. Trimming took 4 bases from V and 4 from J; bases not matched to a gene: 9. CDR3 amino acids: CASSPEISGITGELFF. DNA for the CDR3: TGTGCCAGCAGCCCGGAGATTAGCGGGATCACCGGGGAGCTGTTTTTT.

This clone came up a few times. The V and J genes are TRBV19 and TRBJ1-2, with a tentative D call TRBD1 (5 bases). CDR3 length: 11 amino acids. V was cut by 9 bases and J by 5 bases, with 10 bases left in between. Germline V CDR1 and CDR2: LNHDA, SQIVND (reference sequence). The CDR3 nucleotides read TGTGCCAGCGGGGGACGGTATGGCTACACCTTC. It yields the protein CASGGRYGYTF.

J is TRBJ2-3 and V is TRBV11-2; 15 bases are shared with TRBD2. Germline values: CDR1 SGHAT, CDR2 FQNNGV. The ends lost 5 bases at V and 2 bases at J; junction bases unmatched: 8. The CDR3 totals 18 residues. CDR3 amino acids: CASSPGTSGGSITDTQYF. CDR3 bases: TGTGCCAGCAGCCCAGGGACTAGCGGGGGGTCGATCACAGATACGCAGTATTTT.

This chain uses TRBV2 with TRBJ1-6, with TRBD1 as a possible D gene (6 bases). The CDR3 length is 17 residues. V lost 5 bases to trimming and J lost 4 bases, with 18 bases between them. From germline, CDR1 is SNHLY and CDR2 FYNNEI. CDR3 bases: TGTGCCAGCAGTTCCGGGACATCGGCCTCTTATAATTCACCCCTCCACTTT. It yields the protein CASSSGTSASYNSPLHF.

This clone was observed a handful of times. The V gene is TRBV5-6, the J gene TRBJ1-5; D is possibly TRBD1 (5 bases). The germline CDR1 and CDR2 sequences are SGHDT and YYEEEE. V lost 1 base to trimming and J lost 4 bases, with 9 bases between them. The CDR3 contains 14 residues. In nucleotides, the CDR3 is TGTGCCAGCAGCTTGACAGGCGGAAATCAGCCCCAGCATTTT. Translated: CASSLTGGNQPQHF.

The chain carries TRBV6-5 and TRBJ1-6; D gene uncertain. Trimming stripped 6 bases from V and 4 bases from J, with 10 bases between. Germline-derived CDR1 and CDR2 are MNHEY and SVGAGI. This CDR3 contains 14 residues. This CDR3 is CASSLREYNSPLHF. The DNA of the CDR3 is TGTGCCAGCAGCCTCCGGGAATATAATTCACCCCTCCACTTT.

This clone has just one count. V gene TRBV7-9 combines with J gene TRBJ1-2; 12 nucleotides align to TRBD1. Germline CDR1 reads SEHNR; CDR2 reads FQNEAQ (reference sequence). The CDR3 contains 16 residues. With 1 base clipped from V and 7 bases from J, the junction kept 7 bases outside the gene matches. The CDR3 nucleotides read TGTGCCAGCAGCTTAGGGTCCGGGACAGGGGGCCGTGGCTACACCTTC. As protein: CASSLGSGTGGRGYTF.

The chain is built from TRBV9 and TRBJ2-3; D is perhaps TRBD1 (6 bases). V lost 4 bases and J lost 3, with 18 bases in between. Germline V gene sequence: CDR1 SGDLS, CDR2 YYNGEE. The CDR3 has 16 amino acids. The CDR3 protein is CASSRGGPNPTDTQYF. CDR3 nucleotides: TGTGCCAGCAGCCGAGGGGGACCTAATCCTACAGATACGCAGTATTTT.

The chain couples TRBV12-5 to TRBJ1-2; 10 nucleotides agree with TRBD1. The CDR3 is 14 amino acids. The ends lost 1 base at V and 4 bases at J; junction bases unmatched: 0. Germline CDR1 LGHNT, CDR2 FRNRAP. The CDR3 DNA is TGTGCTAGTGGTTTGGGACAGGGGGCCTATGGCTACACCTTC. It specifies CASGLGQGAYGYTF.

The chain carries TRBV5-5 and TRBJ2-3; 9 bases fit TRBD2. Trimming cost V 4 bases and J 2 bases; bases outside gene matches: 14. The V gene's germline CDR1 is SGHKS and CDR2 YYEKEE (reference sequence). The CDR3 contains 18 residues. CDR3 protein: CASSRGVAGAGNTDTQYF. In DNA form, the CDR3 reads TGTGCCAGCAGCCGGGGCGTAGCGGGGGCGGGAAACACAGATACGCAGTATTTT.

The V gene is TRBV4-3, the J gene TRBJ2-3; TRBD1 matches at 7 bases. The CDR3 covers 15 residues. Per the germline V gene, CDR1 is LGHNA and CDR2 is YSLEER. V lost 4 bases, J lost 2 bases, and 6 bases stayed unmatched. The DNA for the CDR3 is TGCGCCAGCAGCCCAGAGACAGGGATCACAGATACGCAGTATTTT. It specifies CASSPETGITDTQYF.

The rearrangement links TRBV6-5 to TRBJ1-1; D not resolved. Germline V CDR1 and CDR2: MNHEY, SVGAGI. Trimming shortened V by 10 bases and J by 1 base, and 10 bases separated the two germline ends. This CDR3 is 12 amino acids long. The CDR3 DNA follows: TGTGCCACTCGACGACAGAACACTGAAGCTTTCTTT. Protein: CATRRQNTEAFF.

This clone was detected a few times. The chain combines TRBV12-3 or TRBV12-4 with TRBJ1-2; no reliable D call. This CDR3 has 13 amino acids. V was trimmed by 1 base and J by 7 bases, leaving 10 bases between them. As DNA, the CDR3 is TGTGCCAGCAGTTTAGATACAATCGCTGGCTACACCTTC. Its translation is CASSLDTIAGYTF.

CDR3 region: CASSASGGTDTQYF. The CDR3 region has the DNA TGTGCCAGCAGCGCTAGCGGGGGGACAGATACGCAGTATTTT. The J gene is TRBJ2-3, the V gene TRBV7-3; 11 bases are a match to TRBD2. This CDR3 region has 14 residues. CDR1 and CDR2 (germline): SGHTA, FQGTGA. The trim removed 5 bases at V and 3 bases at J, leaving 1 base unmatched.

This clone has more than one count but fewer than ten. The chain joins TRBV29-1 to TRBJ1-2; 9 bases fit TRBD1. CDR3 length equals 12 residues. J gave up 7 bases and V 6 bases, and 6 bases lay outside the gene matches. The germline V gene has CDR1 SQVTM and CDR2 ANQGSEA. In nucleotides, the CDR3 is TGCAGCGTCGGGACAGGGACCCTTGGCTACACCTTC. Its translation is CSVGTGTLGYTF. Combining the CDR3 with reference TRBV29-1 and TRBJ1-2 gives the whole variable domain SAVISQKPSRDICQRGTSLTIQCQVDSQVTMMFWYRQQPGQSLTLIATANQGSEATYESGFVIDKFPISRPNLTFSTLTVSNMSPEDSSIYLCSVGTGTLGYTFGSGTRLTVV.